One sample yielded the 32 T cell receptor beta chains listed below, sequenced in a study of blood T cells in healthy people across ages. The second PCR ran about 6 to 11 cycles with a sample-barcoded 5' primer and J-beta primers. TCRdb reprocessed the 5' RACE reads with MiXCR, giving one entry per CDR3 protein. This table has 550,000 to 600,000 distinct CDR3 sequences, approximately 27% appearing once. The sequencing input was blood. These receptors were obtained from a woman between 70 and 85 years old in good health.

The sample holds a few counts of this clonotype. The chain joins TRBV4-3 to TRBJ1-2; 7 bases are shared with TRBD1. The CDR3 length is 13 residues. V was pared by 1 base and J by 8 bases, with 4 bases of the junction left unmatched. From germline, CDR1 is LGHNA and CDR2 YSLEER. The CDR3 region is CASSQATGNGYTF. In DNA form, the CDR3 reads TGCGCCAGCAGCCAAGCGACAGGGAACGGCTACACCTTC.

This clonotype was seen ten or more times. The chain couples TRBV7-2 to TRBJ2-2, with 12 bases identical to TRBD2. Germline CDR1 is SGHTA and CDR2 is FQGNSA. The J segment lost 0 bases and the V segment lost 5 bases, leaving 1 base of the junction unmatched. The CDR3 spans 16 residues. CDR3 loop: CASSRTSGANTGELFF. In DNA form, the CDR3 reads TGTGCCAGCAGCAGGACTAGCGGGGCGAACACCGGGGAGCTGTTTTTT.

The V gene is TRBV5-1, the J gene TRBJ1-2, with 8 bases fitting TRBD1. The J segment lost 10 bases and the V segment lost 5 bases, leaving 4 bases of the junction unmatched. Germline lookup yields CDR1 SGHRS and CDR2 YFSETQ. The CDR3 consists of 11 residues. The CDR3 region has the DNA TGCGCCAGCAGTCGGACAGGGAACTACACCTTC. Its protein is CASSRTGNYTF.

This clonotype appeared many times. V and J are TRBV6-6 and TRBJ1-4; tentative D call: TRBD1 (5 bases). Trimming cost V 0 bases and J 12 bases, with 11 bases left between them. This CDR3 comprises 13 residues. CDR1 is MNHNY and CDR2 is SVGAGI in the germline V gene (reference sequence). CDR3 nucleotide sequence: TGTGCCAGCAGTTACTCGAAGGGGTCGGAACTGTTTTTT. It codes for CASSYSKGSELFF.

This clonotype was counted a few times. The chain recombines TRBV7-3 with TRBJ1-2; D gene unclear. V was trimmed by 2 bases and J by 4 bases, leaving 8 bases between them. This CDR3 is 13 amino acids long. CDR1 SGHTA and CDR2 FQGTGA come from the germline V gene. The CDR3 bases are TGTGCCAGCAGCTTACTGGCCGGCTATGGCTACACCTTC. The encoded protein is CASSLLAGYGYTF. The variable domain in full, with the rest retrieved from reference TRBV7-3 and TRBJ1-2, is GAGVSQTPSNKVTEKGKYVELRCDPISGHTALYWYRQSLGQGPEFLIYFQGTGAADDSGLPNDRFFAVRPEGSVSTLKIQRTERGDSAVYLCASSLLAGYGYTFGSGTRLTVV.

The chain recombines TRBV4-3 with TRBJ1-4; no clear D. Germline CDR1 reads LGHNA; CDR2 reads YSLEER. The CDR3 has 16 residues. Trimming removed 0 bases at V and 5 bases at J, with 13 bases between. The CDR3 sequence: CASSQEYGGENEKLFF. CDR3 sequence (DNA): TGCGCCAGCAGCCAAGAATATGGCGGAGAAAATGAAAAACTGTTTTTT.

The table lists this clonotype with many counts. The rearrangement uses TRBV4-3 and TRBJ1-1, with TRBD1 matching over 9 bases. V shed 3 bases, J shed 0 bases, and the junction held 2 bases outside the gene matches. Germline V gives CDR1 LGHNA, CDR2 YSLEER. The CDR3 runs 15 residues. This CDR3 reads CASSHGTGMNTEAFF. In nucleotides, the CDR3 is TGCGCCAGCAGCCACGGGACAGGGATGAACACTGAAGCTTTCTTT.

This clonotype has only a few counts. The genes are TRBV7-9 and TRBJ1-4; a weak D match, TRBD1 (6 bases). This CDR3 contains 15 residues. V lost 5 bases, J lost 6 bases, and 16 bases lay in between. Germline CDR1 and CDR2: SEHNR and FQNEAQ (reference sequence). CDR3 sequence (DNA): TGTGCCAGCAGCGAAGCCCGGGGGGGCGATGAAAAACTGTTTTTT. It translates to CASSEARGGDEKLFF.

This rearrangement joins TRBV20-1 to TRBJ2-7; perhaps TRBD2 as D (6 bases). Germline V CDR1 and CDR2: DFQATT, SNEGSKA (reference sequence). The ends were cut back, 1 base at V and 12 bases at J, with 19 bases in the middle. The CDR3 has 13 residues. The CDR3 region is CSARGPGLFDAYF. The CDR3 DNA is TGCAGTGCTAGAGGCCCGGGACTCTTTGACGCGTACTTC.

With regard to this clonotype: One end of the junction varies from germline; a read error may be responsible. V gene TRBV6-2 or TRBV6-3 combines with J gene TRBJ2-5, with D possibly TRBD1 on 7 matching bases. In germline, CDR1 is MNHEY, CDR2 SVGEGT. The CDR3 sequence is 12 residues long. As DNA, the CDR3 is TGTGCCAGCAGGCGGGACAGACAACCGGTTTTCTTC. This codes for CASRRDRQPVFF.

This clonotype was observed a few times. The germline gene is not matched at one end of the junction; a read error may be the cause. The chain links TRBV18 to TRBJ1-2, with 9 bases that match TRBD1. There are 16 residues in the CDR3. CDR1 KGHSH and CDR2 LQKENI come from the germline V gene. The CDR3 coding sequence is TGTGCCGGCTCACCGGCGGGACAGGGCTTATCGTTTGGCTACACCTTC. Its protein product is CAGSPAGQGLSFGYTF.

DNA for the CDR3: TGCAGCGTTGCCAGGGCAGGTAGCTCCTACGAGCAGTACTTC. This translates into CSVARAGSSYEQYF. This sequence joins TRBV29-1 and TRBJ2-7; tentative D call: TRBD1 (5 bases). CDR1 SQVTM and CDR2 ANQGSEA come from the germline V gene. Deletions cut 4 bases from V and 0 bases from J, with 13 bases between. The CDR3 is 14 amino acids.

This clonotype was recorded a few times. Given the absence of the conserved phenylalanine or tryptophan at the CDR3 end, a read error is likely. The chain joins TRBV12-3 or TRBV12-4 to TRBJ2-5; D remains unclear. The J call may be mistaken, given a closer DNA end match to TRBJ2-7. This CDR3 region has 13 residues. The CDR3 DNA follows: TGTGCCAGCAGTTTAGATTCCGCTTACGAGCAGTACCTC. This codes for CASSLDSAYEQYL.

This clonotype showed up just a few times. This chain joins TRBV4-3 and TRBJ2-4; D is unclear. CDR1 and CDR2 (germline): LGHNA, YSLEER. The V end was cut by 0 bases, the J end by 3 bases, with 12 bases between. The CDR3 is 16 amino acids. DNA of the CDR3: TGCGCCAGCAGCCAAGAATTCCGGCAGGTCAAAAACATTCAGTACTTC. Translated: CASSQEFRQVKNIQYF.

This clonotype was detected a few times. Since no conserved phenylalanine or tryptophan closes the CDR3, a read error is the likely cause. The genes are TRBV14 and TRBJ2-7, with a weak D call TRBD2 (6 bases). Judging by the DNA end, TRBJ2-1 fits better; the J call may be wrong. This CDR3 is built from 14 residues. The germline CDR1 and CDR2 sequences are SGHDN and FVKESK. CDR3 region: CASSLLGGYNEQFL. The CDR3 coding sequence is TGTGCCAGCAGCCTGCTGGGGGGTTACAATGAGCAGTTCCTC.

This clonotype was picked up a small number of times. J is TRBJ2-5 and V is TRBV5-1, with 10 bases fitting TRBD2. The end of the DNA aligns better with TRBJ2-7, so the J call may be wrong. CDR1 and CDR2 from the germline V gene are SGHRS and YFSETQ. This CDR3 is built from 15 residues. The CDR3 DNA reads TGCGCCAGCAGCTTGGAGCTAGCGGGGGATCGCGAGCAGTACTTC. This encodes CASSLELAGDREQYF.

The CDR3 loop reads CASSRGYYSNQPQHF. The CDR3 DNA reads as TGTGCCAGTAGTAGGGGGTATTATAGCAATCAGCCCCAGCATTTT. This rearrangement joins TRBV19 to TRBJ1-5; D perhaps matches TRBD1 (5 bases). Germline values: CDR1 LNHDA, CDR2 SQIVND (reference sequence). V shed 4 bases and J shed 0 bases, with 10 bases lying between them. The CDR3 totals 15 residues. Supplemented by reference TRBV19 and TRBJ1-5, the full variable domain reads DGGITQSPKYLFRKEGQNVTLSCEQNLNHDAMYWYRQDPGQGLRLIYYSQIVNDFQKGDIAEGYSVSREKKESFPLTVTSAQKNPTAFYLCASSRGYYSNQPQHFGDGTRLSIL.

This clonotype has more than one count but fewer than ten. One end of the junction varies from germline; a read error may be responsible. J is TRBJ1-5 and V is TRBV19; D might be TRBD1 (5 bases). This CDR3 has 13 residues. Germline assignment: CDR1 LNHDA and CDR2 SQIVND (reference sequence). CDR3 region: CASSVGVSQSQHF. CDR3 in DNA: TGTGCCAGTAGTGTGGGGGTGAGTCAGTCCCAGCATTTT.

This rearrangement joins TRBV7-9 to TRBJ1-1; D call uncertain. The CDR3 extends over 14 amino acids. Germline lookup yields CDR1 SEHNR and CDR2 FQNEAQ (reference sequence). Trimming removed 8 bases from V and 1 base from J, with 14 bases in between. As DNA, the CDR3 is TGTGCCAGCGGGGAGGACCATTGGAACACTGAAGCTTTCTTT. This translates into CASGEDHWNTEAFF.

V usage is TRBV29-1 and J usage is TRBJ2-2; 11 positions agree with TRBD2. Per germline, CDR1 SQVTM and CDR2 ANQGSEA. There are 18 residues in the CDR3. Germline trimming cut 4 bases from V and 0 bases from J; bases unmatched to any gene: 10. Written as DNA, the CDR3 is TGCAGCGTTGCCCGGCTAGCGGGGGGCACCGCGAACACCGGGGAGCTGTTTTTT. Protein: CSVARLAGGTANTGELFF.

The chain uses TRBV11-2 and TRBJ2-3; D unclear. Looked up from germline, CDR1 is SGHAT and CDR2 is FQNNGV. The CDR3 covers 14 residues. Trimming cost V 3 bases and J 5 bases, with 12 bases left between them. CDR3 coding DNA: TGTGCCAGCAGCTTCCGACTTCTAGGAGATACGCAGTATTTT. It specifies CASSFRLLGDTQYF.

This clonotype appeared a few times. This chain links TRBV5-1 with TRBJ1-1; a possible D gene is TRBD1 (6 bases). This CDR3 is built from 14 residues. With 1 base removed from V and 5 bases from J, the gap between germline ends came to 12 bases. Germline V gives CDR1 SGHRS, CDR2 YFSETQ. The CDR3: CASSLWQGRTEAFF. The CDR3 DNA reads TGCGCCAGCAGCTTGTGGCAGGGGAGAACTGAAGCTTTCTTT.

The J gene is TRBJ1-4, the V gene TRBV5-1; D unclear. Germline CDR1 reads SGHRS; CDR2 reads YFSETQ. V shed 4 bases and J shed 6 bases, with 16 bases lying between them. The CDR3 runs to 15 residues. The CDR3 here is CASSISTEWDEKLFF. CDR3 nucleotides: TGCGCCAGCAGCATATCCACAGAATGGGATGAAAAACTGTTTTTT.

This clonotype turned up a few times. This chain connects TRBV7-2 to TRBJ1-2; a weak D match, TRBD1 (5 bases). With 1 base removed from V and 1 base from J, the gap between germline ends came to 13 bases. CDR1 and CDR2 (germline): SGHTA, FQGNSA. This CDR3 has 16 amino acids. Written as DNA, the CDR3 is TGTGCCAGCAGCTTAGGGAGAGGGGACGATAACTATGGCTACACCTTC. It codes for CASSLGRGDDNYGYTF.

The CDR3 region has the DNA TGTGCCTCCCTGGGGACTATCAACACCGGGGAGCTGTTTTTT. This codes for CASLGTINTGELFF. V and J are TRBV6-2 or TRBV6-3 and TRBJ2-2, with TRBD2 matching over 7 bases. Germline loops: CDR1 MNHEY, CDR2 SVGEGT. V shed 11 bases and J 2 bases; nucleotides not matched to a gene: 8. The CDR3 is made up of 14 amino acids.

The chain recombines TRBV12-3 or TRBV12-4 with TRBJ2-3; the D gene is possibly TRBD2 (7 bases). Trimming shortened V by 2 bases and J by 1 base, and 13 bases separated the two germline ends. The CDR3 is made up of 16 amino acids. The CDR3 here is CASSLRGGGRTDTQYF. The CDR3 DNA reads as TGTGCCAGCAGTTTACGAGGGGGGGGGCGCACAGATACGCAGTATTTT.

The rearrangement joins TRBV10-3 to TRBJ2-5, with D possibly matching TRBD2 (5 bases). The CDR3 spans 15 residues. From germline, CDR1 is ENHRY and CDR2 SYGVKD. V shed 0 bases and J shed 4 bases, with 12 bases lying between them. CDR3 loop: CAISESRRRRETQYF. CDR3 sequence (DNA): TGTGCCATCAGTGAGTCCAGGAGGCGGCGAGAGACCCAGTACTTC.

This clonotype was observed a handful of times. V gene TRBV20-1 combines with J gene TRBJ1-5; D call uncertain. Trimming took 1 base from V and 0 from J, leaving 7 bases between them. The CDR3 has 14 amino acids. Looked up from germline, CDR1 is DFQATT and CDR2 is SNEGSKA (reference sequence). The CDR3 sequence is CSARAIPSNQPQHF. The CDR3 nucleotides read TGCAGTGCTAGAGCCATTCCTAGCAATCAGCCCCAGCATTTT.

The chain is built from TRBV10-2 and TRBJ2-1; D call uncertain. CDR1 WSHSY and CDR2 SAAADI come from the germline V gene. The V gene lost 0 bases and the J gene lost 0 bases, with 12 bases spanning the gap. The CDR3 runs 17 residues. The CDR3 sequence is CASSESLEALSYNEQFF. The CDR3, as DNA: TGCGCCAGCAGTGAGTCTTTAGAGGCCCTCTCCTACAATGAGCAGTTCTTC.

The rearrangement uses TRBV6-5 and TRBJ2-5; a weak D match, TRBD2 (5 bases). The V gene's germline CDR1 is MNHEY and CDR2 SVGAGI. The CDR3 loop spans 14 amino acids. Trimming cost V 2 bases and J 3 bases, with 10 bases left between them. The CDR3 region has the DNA TGTGCCAGCAGTTACCACGGGGTGGAAGAGACCCAGTACTTC. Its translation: CASSYHGVEETQYF.

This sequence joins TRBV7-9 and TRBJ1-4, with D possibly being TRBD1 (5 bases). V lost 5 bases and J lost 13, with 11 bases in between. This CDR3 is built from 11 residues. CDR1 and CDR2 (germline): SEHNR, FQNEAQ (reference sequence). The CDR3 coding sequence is TGTGCCAGCAGCAACCGGGACTCACTGTTTTTT. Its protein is CASSNRDSLFF. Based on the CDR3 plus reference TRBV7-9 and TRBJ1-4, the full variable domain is DTGVSQNPRHKITKRGQNVTFRCDPISEHNRLYWYRQTLGQGPEFLTYFQNEAQLEKSRLLSDRFSAERPKGSFSTLEIQRTEQGDSAMYLCASSNRDSLFFGSGTQLSVL.

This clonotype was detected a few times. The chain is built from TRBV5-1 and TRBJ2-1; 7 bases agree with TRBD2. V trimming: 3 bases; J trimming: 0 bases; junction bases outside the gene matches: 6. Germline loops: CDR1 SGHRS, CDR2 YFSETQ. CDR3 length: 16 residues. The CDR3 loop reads CASSYSGDYSYNEQFF. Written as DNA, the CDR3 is TGCGCCAGCAGCTACAGTGGGGACTACTCCTACAATGAGCAGTTCTTC.